The text below deals with one T cell receptor (beta chain). The data belong to a study of cytomegalovirus exposure and HLA in healthy donors. Both 60 Vbeta primers and 13 Jbeta primers went into the PCR. Sequencing used immunoSEQ multiplex PCR; TCRdb keeps in-frame clones, though not all of them. The sample carries some 160,000 clones, approximately 80% recorded once. This CDR3 is built from 13 residues. Germline V gives CDR1 MGHDK, CDR2 SYGVNS. Trimming left V 4 bases short and J 4 bases short, with 5 bases between. This clonotype was sampled from a male donor in good health and CMV-seropositive. The V and J genes are TRBV25-1 and TRBJ2-6; no firm D call. Sequenced input: PBMCs. Written as DNA, the CDR3 is TGTGCCAGCAGTGCGACAGGGGCCAACGTCCTGACTTTC. Protein: CASSATGANVLTF.